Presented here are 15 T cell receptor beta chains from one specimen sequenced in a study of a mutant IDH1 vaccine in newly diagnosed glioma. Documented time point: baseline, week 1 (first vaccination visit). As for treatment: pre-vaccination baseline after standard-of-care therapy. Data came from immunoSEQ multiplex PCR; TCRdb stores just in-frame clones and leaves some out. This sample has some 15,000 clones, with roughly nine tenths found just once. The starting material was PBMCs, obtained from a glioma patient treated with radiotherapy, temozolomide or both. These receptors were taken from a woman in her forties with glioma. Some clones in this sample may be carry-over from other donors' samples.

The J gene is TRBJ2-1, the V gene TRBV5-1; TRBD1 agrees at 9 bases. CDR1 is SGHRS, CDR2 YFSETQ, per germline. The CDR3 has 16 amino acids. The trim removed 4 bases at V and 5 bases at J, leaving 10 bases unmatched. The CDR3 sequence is CASSPSRGQGDNEQFF. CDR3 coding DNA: TGCGCCAGCAGCCCAAGTCGGGGACAGGGTGACAATGAGCAGTTCTTC.

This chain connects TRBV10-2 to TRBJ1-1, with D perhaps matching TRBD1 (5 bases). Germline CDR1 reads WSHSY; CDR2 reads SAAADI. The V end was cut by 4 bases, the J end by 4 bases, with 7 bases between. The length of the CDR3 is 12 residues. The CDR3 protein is CASSATGTEAFF. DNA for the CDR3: TGCGCCAGCAGTGCTACAGGCACTGAAGCTTTCTTT.

CDR3 protein: CASSQDLAGGRNEQFF. The CDR3 region has the DNA TGTGCCAGCAGCCAAGATCTAGCGGGAGGTAGAAATGAGCAGTTCTTC. The chain links TRBV4-2 to TRBJ2-1, with 11 bases fitting TRBD2. V lost 0 bases to trimming and J lost 7 bases; unmatched junction nucleotides: 5. CDR3 size: 16 residues. CDR1 is LGHNA and CDR2 is YNFKEQ in the germline V gene.

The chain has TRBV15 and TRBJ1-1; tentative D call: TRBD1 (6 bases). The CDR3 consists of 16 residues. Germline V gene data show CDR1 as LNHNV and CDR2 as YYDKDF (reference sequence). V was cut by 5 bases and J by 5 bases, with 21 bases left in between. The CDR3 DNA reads TGTGCCACCAGCTTCCCCGGGGGGGGGCTGGGGACTGAAGCTTTCTTT. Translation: CATSFPGGGLGTEAFF.

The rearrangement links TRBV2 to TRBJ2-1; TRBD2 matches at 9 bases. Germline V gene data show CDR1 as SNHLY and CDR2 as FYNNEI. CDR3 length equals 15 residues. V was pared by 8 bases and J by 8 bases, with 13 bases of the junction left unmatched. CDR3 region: CASGGTSILRYEQFF. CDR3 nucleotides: TGTGCCAGCGGGGGGACTAGCATCCTAAGATATGAGCAGTTCTTC. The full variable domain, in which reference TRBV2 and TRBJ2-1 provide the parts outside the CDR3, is EPEVTQTPSHQVTQMGQEVILRCVPISNHLYFYWYRQILGQKVEFLVSFYNNEISEKSEIFDDQFSVERPDGSNFTLKIRSTKLEDSAMYFCASGGTSILRYEQFFGPGTRLTVL.

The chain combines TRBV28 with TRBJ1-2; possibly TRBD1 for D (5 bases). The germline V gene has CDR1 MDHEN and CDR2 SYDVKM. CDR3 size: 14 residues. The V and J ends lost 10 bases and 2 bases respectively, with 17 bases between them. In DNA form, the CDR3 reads TGTGCCACCCGCCTCCCGGGGGTAAACTATGGCTACACCTTC. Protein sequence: CATRLPGVNYGYTF.

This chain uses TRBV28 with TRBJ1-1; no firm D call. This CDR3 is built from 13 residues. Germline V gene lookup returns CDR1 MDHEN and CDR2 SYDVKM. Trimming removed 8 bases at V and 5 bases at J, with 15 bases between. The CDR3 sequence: CASVRTGMTEAFF. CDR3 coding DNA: TGTGCCAGCGTCCGTACGGGGATGACTGAAGCTTTCTTT.

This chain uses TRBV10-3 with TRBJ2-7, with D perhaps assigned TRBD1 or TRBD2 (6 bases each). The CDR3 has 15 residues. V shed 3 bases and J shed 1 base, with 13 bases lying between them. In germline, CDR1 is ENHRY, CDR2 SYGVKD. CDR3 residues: CAISDGGGISYEQYF. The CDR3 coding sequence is TGTGCCATCAGTGACGGGGGCGGAATATCCTACGAGCAGTACTTC.

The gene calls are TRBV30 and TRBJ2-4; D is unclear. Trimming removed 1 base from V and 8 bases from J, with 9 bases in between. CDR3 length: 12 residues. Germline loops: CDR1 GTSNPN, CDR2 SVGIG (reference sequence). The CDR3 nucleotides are TGTGCCTGGAGTGGTAACGACCACATTCAGTACTTC. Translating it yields CAWSGNDHIQYF.

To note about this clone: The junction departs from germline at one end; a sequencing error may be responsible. Here the CDR3 DNA reads TGTGCCAGCAGTGAAGACGGTGCTTGGGACTTC. Its protein is CASSEDGAWDF. This rearrangement joins TRBV25-1 to TRBJ2-7; no definite D call. Germline CDR1 reads MGHDK; CDR2 reads SYGVNS. CDR3 length: 11 amino acids.

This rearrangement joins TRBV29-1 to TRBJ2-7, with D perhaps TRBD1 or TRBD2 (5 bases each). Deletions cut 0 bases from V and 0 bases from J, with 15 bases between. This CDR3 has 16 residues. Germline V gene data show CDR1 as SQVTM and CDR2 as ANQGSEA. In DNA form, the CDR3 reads TGCAGCGTTGAAGATCCGGATGGGACGAGCTCCTACGAGCAGTACTTC. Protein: CSVEDPDGTSSYEQYF.

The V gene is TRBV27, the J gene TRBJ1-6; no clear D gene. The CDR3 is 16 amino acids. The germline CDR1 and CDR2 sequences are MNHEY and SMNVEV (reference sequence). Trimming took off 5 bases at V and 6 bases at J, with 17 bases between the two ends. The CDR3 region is CASSVYSLSSNSPLHF. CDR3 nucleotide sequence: TGTGCCAGCAGTGTATACAGTCTCAGTAGTAATTCACCCCTCCACTTT.

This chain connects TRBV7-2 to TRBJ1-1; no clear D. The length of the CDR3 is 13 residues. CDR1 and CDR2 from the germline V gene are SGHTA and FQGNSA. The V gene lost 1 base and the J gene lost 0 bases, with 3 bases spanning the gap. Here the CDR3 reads CASSLGMNTEAFF. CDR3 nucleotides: TGTGCCAGCAGCTTAGGAATGAACACTGAAGCTTTCTTT.

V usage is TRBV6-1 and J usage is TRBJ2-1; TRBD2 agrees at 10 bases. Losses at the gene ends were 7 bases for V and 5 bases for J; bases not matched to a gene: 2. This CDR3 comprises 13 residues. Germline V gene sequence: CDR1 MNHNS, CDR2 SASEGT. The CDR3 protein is CASNSGGNNEQFF. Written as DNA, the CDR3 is TGTGCCAGCAATAGCGGGGGGAACAATGAGCAGTTCTTC.

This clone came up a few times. The CDR3 is CASSYDRGRAEQFF. The CDR3 DNA sequence: TGTGCCAGCAGTTATGACAGGGGGCGGGCTGAGCAGTTCTTC. V is TRBV6-6 and J is TRBJ2-1, with TRBD1 matching over 10 bases. The V gene's germline CDR1 is MNHNY and CDR2 SVGAGI (reference sequence). V lost 3 bases to trimming and J lost 9 bases; unmatched junction nucleotides: 5. The CDR3 spans 14 residues.